This TCR beta chain stems from a study of vaccination effects on CD4 cells after COVID-19. To note about this clone: Its antigen is still unknown.

Using viral peptide pools, the ViraFEST assay grew out antigen-specific CD4+ T cells prior to sequencing. Subsequent to a culture period of 10 to 11 days, CD4+ T cells were isolated. Absence of prior SARS-CoV-2 infection characterized the vaccine recipients, who showed negative nucleocapsid antibodies. Every well housed approximately 2.2 million PBMC, which grew in culture alongside around 10 IU/ml IL-2 and 8.5 to 10 ug/ml peptides. Half the medium was swapped for IL-2 medium on days 3 and 7. Profiling relied on immunoSEQ multiplex PCR, and the TCRdb table lists in-frame clones only, not all of them. This table holds 74,000 or so clones, approximately 80% found once. Per the germline V gene, CDR1 is KGHSH and CDR2 is LQKENI. This CDR3 is built from 16 residues. The V end was cut by 6 bases, the J end by 0 bases, with 15 bases between. Findings and caveats of the study: Infection- and vaccine-induced clones contracted markedly late after vaccination.

The material sequenced was CD4+ T cells from PBMCs cultured with SARS-CoV-2 spike peptides, taken before COVID-19 vaccination. This TCR was recovered from a human donor who received a COVID-19 vaccine. The rearrangement uses TRBV18 and TRBJ1-3; D not resolved. CDR3 sequence reads: CASSMEQTSSGNTIYF. CDR3 coding DNA: TGTGCCAGCTCTATGGAGCAGACGAGCTCTGGAAACACCATATATTTT.